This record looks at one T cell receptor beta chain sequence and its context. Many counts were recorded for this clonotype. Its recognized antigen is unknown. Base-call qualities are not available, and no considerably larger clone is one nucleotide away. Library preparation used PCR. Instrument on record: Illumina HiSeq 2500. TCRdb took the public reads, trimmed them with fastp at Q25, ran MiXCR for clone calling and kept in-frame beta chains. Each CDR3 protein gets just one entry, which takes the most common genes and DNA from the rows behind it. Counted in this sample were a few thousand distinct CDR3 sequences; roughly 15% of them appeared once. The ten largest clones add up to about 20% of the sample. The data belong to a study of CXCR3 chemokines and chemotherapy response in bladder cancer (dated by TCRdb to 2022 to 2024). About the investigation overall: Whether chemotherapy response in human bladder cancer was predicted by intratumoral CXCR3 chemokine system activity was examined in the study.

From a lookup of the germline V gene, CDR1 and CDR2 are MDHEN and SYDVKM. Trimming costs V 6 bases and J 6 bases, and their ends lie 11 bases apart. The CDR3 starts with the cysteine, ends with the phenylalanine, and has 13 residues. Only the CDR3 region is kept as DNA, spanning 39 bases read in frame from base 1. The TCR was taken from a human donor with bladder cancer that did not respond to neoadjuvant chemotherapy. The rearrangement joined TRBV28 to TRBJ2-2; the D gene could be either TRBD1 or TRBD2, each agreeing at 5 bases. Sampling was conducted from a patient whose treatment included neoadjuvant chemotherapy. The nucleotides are TGTGCCAGCAGCCAGATGGGGGCCGGGGAGCTGTTTTTT. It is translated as CASSQMGAGELFF.